This T cell receptor (beta chain) was captured by sequencing in a study of beta chain features in type 1 diabetes. Study-wide results and caveats: Moderate yet significant TCRB CDR3 shortening was seen in Type 1 diabetes patients in all four CD4+ subsets. For type 1 diabetes patients, VDJ junctions showed fewer insertions and more deletions. Naive, central memory and regulatory TCRB repertoires appeared more similar among patients than healthy donors.

This CDR3 has 13 amino acids. Germline values: CDR1 MGHRA, CDR2 YSYEKL. The V gene lost 2 bases and the J gene lost 11 bases, with 10 bases spanning the gap. cDNA synthesis used the whole RNA isolate, giving expressed TCRB sequences. Here immunoSEQ multiplex PCR was the method, and the copy in TCRdb shows in-frame clones only, minus some. Among 550,000 to 850,000 clones, about an eighth were seen once, and the ten largest hold 0.022%. In regard to this clone: No antigen is known for it.

This chain links TRBV4-1 with TRBJ1-6; D uncertain. Sequenced input: naive CD4+ T cells from blood. This receptor was obtained from a man between 18 and 29 years old with type 1 diabetes. CDR3 nucleotides: TGCGCCAGCAGCCAACACCCAGTGGCACCCCTCCACTTT. Protein product: CASSQHPVAPLHF.